Included here is one TCR beta chain sequence, with context. This record belongs to a study of blood T cell repertoires in COVID-19. Study-level background: Samples of COVID-19 (acute and convalescent) were obtained from the United States, Italy and Spain. PBMCs, B-cell-depleted T cells, or T cells were the source of the cDNA or gDNA that made up the material.

Germline CDR1 MGHRA, CDR2 YSYEKL. The length of the CDR3 is 15 residues. With 1 base removed from V and 5 bases from J, the gap between germline ends came to 14 bases. Per the original methods: Counts of nucleated cells, estimated from reference gene primer amplification, were obtained. Profiling relied on immunoSEQ multiplex PCR, and the TCRdb table lists in-frame clones only, not all of them. The D gene and trimming were derived from the DNA, and the V and J assignments and clone size from that table. The table shows 85,000 to 90,000 clones, with roughly four fifths occurring only once. This TCR was recovered from a woman of 80 years or more with acute or convalescent COVID-19. The chain has TRBV4-1 and TRBJ1-1, with no clear D. The sample comprised peripheral blood. CDR3 sequence (DNA): TGCGCCAGCAGCCAAGCCGGCCCGGGGTTGACTGAAGCTTTCTTT. This codes for CASSQAGPGLTEAFF.